These T cell receptor beta chains were read from a single sample in a study of siplizumab effects on memory and regulatory T cells. Clones were sequenced by immunoSEQ multiplex PCR, and TCRdb holds only the in-frame ones, with some missing. This table has about 100,000 clones, approximately 94% appearing once. The sequencing sample was made of non-Treg CD4+ T cells sorted from blood. All receptors derive from a human donor in good health. CDR3s include the opening cysteine and the closing phenylalanine or tryptophan. D genes are given only for firm matches. A clone size is listed for some rows: how often the clone was seen (once, few, many), or a class if it is expanded.

J: TRBJ1-2; D: TRBD1; V: TRBV6-4; size: NA; DNA: TGTGCCAGCAGTGACTCAGGGGGCAACTATGGCTACACCTTC; CDR3: CASSDSGGNYGYTF
J: TRBJ2-1; D: TRBD2; V: TRBV5-1; size: once; DNA: TGCGCCAGCAGCCCCCGACTAGCGGGAGGGCAGGAAGAGCAGTTCTTC; CDR3: CASSPRLAGGQEEQFF
J: TRBJ1-4; D: NA; V: TRBV5-1; size: once; DNA: TGCGCCAGCAGCTTCGGGAGGGGGAATGAAAAACTGTTTTTT; CDR3: CASSFGRGNEKLFF
J: TRBJ2-3; D: TRBD2; V: TRBV10-1; size: NA; DNA: TGCGCCAGCAGTAAAGGACTAGCGGGAAGCACAGATACGCAGTATTTT; CDR3: CASSKGLAGSTDTQYF
J: TRBJ2-7; D: NA; V: TRBV28; size: NA; DNA: TGTGCCAGCAGTTTCGACAGAGCATACGAGCAGTACTTC; CDR3: CASSFDRAYEQYF
J: TRBJ1-5; D: NA; V: TRBV28; size: NA; DNA: TGTGCCAGCAGATATGGGGGGCGCGGCATTGAGCAGCCCCAGCATTTT; CDR3: CASRYGGRGIEQPQHF
J: TRBJ2-2; D: TRBD1; V: TRBV29-1; size: NA; DNA: TGCAGCGCCCAACAGGGGTACACCGGGGAGCTGTTTTTT; CDR3: CSAQQGYTGELFF
J: TRBJ2-7; D: TRBD2; V: TRBV7-6; size: once; DNA: TGTGCCAGCAGCTTGCAGGGCCTTCGACTAGCACCGGCCGAGCAGTACTTC; CDR3: CASSLQGLRLAPAEQYF
J: TRBJ1-4; D: NA; V: TRBV28; size: NA; DNA: TGTGCCAGCAGTTTATCTAGGGGGAGGGTCTGGGAAAAACTGTTTTTT; CDR3: CASSLSRGRVWEKLFF
J: TRBJ2-7; D: TRBD1; V: TRBV14; size: NA; DNA: TGTGCCAGCAGTCAAAGGACAGGCCCCTACGAGCAGTACTTC; CDR3: CASSQRTGPYEQYF
J: TRBJ2-7; D: NA; V: TRBV15; size: NA; DNA: TGTGCCACCAGCGGATGGACAAACACCTACGAGCAGTACTTC; CDR3: CATSGWTNTYEQYF
J: TRBJ1-3; D: TRBD1; V: TRBV7-9; size: NA; DNA: TGTGCCAGCAGCTACTGGACGGGACAGGGGGCGCGAGGTGGAAACACCATATATTTT; CDR3: CASSYWTGQGARGGNTIYF
J: TRBJ1-4; D: TRBD1; V: TRBV25-1; size: NA; DNA: TGTGCCAGCAGTGATCCCGGGGGCAGGGGGCGAGAAAAACTGTTTTTT; CDR3: CASSDPGGRGREKLFF
J: TRBJ2-5; D: TRBD2; V: TRBV27; size: NA; DNA: TGTGCCAGCAGTTTCGGGACTAGCGGGAGTTTAGGAGAGACCCAGTACTTC; CDR3: CASSFGTSGSLGETQYF
J: TRBJ2-2; D: TRBD1; V: TRBV19; size: NA; DNA: TGTGCCAGTAGTGCACAGGGGGCGGGAGAGACCGGGGAGCTGTTTTTT; CDR3: CASSAQGAGETGELFF